What follows describes a single TCR beta chain. Its antigen remains unidentified. This record comes from a study of cytomegalovirus exposure and HLA in healthy donors. A multiplex PCR was run with 60 Vbeta primers and 13 Jbeta primers. The data were produced by immunoSEQ multiplex PCR, yet TCRdb's version contains in-frame clones alone and is incomplete. The profile shows approximately 200,000 clones, less than 85% of them singletons. CDR1 is SGHRS and CDR2 is YFSETQ in the germline V gene. This CDR3 contains 15 residues. Germline trimming cut 5 bases from V and 6 bases from J; bases unmatched to any gene: 8. Overall study results and limits: In an earlier analysis, about 90% or about 30%: the productive usage of most TCR beta V segments.

The sequencing input was PBMCs. This sequence was found in a girl aged 2 to 9 in good health and CMV-seronegative. The genes are TRBV5-1 and TRBJ1-6; 7 nucleotides match TRBD1. This chain's CDR3 is CASRQYRDSNSPLHF. CDR3 coding DNA: TGCGCCAGCAGGCAATATCGGGACAGTAATTCACCCCTCCACTTT.